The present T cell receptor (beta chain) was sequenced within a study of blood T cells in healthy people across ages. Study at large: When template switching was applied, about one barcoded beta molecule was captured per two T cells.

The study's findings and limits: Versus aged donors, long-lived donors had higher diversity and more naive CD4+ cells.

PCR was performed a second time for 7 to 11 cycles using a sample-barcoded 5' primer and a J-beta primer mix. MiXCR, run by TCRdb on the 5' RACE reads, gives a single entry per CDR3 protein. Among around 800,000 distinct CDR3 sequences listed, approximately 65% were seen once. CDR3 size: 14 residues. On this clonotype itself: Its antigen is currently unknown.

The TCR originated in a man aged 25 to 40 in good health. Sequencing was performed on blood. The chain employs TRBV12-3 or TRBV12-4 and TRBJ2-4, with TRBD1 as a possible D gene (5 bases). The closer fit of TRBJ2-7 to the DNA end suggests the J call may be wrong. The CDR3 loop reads CASSLAGHYYEQYF. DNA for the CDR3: TGTGCCAGCAGTTTAGCGGGGCACTACTACGAGCAGTACTTC.